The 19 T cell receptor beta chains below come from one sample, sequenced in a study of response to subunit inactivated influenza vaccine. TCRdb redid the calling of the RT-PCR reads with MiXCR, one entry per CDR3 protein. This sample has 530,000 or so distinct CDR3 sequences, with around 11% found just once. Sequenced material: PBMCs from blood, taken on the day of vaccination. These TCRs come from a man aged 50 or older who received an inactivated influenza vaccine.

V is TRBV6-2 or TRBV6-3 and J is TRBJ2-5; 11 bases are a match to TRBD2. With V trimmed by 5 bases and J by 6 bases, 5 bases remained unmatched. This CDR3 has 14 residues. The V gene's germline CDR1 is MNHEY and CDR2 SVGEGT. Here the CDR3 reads CASSLTSGSKTQYF. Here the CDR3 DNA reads TGTGCCAGCAGTCTTACTAGCGGGAGTAAGACCCAGTACTTC.

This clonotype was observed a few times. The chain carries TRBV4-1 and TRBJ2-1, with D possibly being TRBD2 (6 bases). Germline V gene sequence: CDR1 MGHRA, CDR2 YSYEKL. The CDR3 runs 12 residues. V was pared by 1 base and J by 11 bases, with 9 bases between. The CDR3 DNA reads TGCGCCAGCAGCCAAGTGCGGGATAAGCAGTTCTTC. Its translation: CASSQVRDKQFF.

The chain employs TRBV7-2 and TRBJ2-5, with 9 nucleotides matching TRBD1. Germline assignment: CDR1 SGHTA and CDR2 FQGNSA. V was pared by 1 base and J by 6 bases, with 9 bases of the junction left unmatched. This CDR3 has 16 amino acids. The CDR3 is CASSLVPVDRGKTQYF. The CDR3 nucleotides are TGTGCCAGCAGCTTAGTACCCGTCGACAGGGGGAAGACCCAGTACTTC.

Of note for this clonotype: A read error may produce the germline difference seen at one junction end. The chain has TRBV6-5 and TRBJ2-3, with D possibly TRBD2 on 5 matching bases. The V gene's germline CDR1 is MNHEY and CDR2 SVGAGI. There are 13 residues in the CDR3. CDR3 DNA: TGTGCAAGCACTAGGTCTAGCACAGATACGCAGTATTTT. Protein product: CASTRSSTDTQYF.

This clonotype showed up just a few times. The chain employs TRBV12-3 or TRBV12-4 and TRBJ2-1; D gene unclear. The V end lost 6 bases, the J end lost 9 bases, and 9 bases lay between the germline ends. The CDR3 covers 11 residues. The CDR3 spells CASRGQSEQFF. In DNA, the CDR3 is TGTGCCAGCAGGGGTCAATCTGAGCAGTTCTTC.

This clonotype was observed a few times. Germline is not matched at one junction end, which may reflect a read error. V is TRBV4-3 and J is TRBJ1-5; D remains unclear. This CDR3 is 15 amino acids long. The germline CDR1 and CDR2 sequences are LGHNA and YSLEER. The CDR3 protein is CASSPFQGSSQPQHF. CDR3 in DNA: TGCGCCAGCAGCCCCTTCCAAGGTAGCAGTCAGCCCCAGCATTTT.

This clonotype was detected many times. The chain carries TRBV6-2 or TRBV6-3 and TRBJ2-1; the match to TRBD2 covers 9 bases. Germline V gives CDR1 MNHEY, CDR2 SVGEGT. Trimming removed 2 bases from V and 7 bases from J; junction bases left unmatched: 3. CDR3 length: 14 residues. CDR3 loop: CASSYTAGGNEQFF. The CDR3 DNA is TGTGCCAGCAGTTACACGGCGGGAGGGAATGAGCAGTTCTTC.

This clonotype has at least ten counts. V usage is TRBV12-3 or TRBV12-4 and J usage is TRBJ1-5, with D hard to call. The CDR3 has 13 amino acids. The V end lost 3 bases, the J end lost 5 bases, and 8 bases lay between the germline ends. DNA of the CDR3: TGTGCCAGCAGTTTTTCAGGTGATCAGCCCCAGCATTTT. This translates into CASSFSGDQPQHF.

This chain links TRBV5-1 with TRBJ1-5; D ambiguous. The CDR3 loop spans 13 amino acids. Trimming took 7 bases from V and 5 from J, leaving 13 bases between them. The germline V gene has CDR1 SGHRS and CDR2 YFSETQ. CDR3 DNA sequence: TGCGCCAGCCGAAGGGATCCTTATCAGCCCCAGCATTTT. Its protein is CASRRDPYQPQHF. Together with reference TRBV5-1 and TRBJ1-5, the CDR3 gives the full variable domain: KAGVTQTPRYLIKTRGQQVTLSCSPISGHRSVSWYQQTPGQGLQFLFEYFSETQRNKGNFPGRFSGRQFSNSRSEMNVSTLELGDSALYLCASRRDPYQPQHFGDGTRLSIL.

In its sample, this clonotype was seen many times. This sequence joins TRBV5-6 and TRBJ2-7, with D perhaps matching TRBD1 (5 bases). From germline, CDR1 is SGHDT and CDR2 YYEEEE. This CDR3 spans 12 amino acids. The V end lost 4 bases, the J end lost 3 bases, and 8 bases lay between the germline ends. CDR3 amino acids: CASSQDNYEQYF. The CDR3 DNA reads TGTGCCAGCAGCCAGGACAACTACGAGCAGTACTTC. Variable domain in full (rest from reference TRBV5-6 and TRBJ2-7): DAGVTQSPTHLIKTRGQQVTLRCSPKSGHDTVSWYQQALGQGPQFIFQYYEEEERQRGNFPDRFSGHQFPNYSSELNVNALLLGDSALYLCASSQDNYEQYFGPGTRLTVT.

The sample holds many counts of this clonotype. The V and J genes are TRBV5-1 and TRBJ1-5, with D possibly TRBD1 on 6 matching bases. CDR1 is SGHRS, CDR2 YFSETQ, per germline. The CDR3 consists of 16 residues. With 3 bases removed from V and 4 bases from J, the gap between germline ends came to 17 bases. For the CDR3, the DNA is TGCGCCAGCAGCTCGGGTCCCGGGACACAGAATCAGCCCCAGCATTTT. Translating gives CASSSGPGTQNQPQHF.

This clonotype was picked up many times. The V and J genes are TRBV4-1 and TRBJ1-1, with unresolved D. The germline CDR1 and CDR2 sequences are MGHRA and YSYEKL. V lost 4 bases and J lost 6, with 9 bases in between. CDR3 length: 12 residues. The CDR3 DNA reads TGCGCCAGCAGCCGACCCCAGGCTGAAGCTTTCTTT. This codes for CASSRPQAEAFF.

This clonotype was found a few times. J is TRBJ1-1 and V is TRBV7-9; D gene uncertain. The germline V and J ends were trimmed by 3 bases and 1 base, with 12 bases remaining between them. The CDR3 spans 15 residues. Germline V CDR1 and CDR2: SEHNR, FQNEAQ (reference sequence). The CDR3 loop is CASSLTRDENTEAFF. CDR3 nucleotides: TGTGCCAGCAGCTTGACAAGGGATGAGAACACTGAAGCTTTCTTT.

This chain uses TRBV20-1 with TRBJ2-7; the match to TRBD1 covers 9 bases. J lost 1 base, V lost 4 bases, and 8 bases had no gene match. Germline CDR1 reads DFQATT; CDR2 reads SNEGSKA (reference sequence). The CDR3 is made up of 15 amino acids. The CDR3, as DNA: TGCAGTGCTAAGAGCCAGGACAGGGGATCCTACGAGCAGTACTTC. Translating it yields CSAKSQDRGSYEQYF.

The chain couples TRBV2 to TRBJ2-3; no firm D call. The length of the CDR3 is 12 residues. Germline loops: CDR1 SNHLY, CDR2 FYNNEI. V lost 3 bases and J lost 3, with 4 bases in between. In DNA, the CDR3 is TGTGCCAGCAGTGATATAACAGATACGCAGTATTTT. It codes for CASSDITDTQYF. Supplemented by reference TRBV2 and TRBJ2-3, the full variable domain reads EPEVTQTPSHQVTQMGQEVILRCVPISNHLYFYWYRQILGQKVEFLVSFYNNEISEKSEIFDDQFSVERPDGSNFTLKIRSTKLEDSAMYFCASSDITDTQYFGPGTRLTVL.

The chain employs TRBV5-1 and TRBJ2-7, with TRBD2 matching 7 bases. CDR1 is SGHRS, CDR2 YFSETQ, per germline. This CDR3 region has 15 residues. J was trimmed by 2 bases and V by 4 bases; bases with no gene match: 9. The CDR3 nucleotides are TGCGCCAGCAGCCCCGGGACTAATCCAACCTACGAGCAGTACTTC. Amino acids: CASSPGTNPTYEQYF.

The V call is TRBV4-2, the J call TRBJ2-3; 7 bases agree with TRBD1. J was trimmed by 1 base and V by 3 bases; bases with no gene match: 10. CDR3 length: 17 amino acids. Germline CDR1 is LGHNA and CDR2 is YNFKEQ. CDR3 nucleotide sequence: TGTGCCAGCAGCCAGAACAGGGGCGGGTTAGGCACAGATACGCAGTATTTT. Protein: CASSQNRGGLGTDTQYF.

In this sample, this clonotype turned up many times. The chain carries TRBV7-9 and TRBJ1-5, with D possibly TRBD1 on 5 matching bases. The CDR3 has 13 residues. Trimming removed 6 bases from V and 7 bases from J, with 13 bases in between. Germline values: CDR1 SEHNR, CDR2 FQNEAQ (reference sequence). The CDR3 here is CASSHAGQQPQHF. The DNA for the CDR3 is TGTGCCAGCAGTCACGCGGGGCAGCAGCCCCAGCATTTT.

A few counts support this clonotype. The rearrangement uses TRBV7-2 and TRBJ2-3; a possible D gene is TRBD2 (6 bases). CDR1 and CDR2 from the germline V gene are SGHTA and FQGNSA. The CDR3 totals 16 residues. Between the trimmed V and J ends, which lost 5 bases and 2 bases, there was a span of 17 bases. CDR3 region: CASSRPPTSPTDTQYF. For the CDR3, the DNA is TGTGCCAGCAGCCGCCCCCCGACTAGTCCCACAGATACGCAGTATTTT.